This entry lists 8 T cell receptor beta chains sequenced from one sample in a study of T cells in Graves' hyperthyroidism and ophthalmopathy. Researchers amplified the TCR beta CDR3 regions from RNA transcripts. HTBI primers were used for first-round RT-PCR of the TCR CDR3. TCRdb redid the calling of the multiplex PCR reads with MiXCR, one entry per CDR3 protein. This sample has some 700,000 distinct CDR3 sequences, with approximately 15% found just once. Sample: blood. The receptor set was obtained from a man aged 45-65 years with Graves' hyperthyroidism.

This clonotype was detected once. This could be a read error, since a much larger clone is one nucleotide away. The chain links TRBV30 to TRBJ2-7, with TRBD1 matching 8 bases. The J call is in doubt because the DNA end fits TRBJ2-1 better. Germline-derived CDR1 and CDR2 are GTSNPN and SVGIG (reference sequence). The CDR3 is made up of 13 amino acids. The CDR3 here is CAWSVQGVYEQFF. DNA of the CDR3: TGTGCCTGGAGTGTACAGGGGGTCTACGAGCAGTTCTTC.

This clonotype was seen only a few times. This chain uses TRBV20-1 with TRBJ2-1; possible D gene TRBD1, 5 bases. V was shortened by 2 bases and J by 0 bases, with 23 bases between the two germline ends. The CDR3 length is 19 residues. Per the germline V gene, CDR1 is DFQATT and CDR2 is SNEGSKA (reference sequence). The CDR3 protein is CSARPSNRLHSLSYNEQFF. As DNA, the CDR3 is TGCAGTGCTAGACCTTCTAACAGGCTGCACTCCCTCTCCTACAATGAGCAGTTCTTC.

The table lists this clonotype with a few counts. The CDR3 region has the DNA TGTGCCAGCACCCCAGGGGGTAAAGGGACCGGGGAGCTGTTTTTT. Residues: CASTPGGKGTGELFF. The chain employs TRBV7-2 and TRBJ2-2; 7 bases fit TRBD1. The germline gives CDR1 SGHTA, CDR2 FQGNSA. After removal of 7 bases from V and 5 bases from J, the junction contained 10 bases not matched to a gene. The length of the CDR3 is 15 residues.

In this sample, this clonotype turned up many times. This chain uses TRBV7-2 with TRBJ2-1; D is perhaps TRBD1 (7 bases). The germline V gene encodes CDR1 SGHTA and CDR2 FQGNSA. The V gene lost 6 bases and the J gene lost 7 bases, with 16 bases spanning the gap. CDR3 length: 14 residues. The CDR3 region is CASRTQGGWNEQFF. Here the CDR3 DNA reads TGTGCCAGCAGGACTCAGGGGGGCTGGAATGAGCAGTTCTTC.

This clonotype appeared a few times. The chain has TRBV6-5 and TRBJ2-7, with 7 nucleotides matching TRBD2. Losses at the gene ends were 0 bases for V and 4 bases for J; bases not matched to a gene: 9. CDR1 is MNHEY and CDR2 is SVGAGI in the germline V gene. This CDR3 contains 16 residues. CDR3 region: CASSYSDGGGGYEQYF. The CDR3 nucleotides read TGTGCCAGCAGTTACTCGGATGGGGGGGGGGGTTACGAGCAGTACTTC.

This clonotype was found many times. The CDR3 loop is CSAYNEQFF. DNA of the CDR3: TGCAGTGCGTACAATGAGCAGTTCTTC. The chain employs TRBV20-1 and TRBJ2-1; D remains ambiguous. The CDR3 has 9 amino acids. V was shortened by 6 bases and J by 4 bases, with 1 base between the two germline ends. Germline lookup yields CDR1 DFQATT and CDR2 SNEGSKA (reference sequence).

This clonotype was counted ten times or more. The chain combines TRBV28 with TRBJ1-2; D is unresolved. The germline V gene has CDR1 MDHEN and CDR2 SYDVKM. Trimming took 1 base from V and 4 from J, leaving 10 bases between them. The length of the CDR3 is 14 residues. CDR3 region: CASSLFGEAYGYTF. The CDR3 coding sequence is TGTGCCAGCAGTTTATTCGGGGAGGCCTATGGCTACACCTTC.

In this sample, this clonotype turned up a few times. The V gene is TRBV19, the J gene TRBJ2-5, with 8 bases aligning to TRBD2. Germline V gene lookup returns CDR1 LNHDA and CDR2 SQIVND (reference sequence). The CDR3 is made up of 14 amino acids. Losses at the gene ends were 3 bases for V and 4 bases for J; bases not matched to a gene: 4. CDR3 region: CASSIQTSAETQYF. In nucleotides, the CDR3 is TGTGCCAGTAGTATCCAGACTAGCGCAGAGACCCAGTACTTC.